The present TCR beta chain was sequenced within a study of blood T cell repertoires in COVID-19. In the authors' methods: Using reference gene primer amplification, nucleated cell counts were estimated. Produced via immunoSEQ multiplex PCR; TCRdb's table is partial and in-frame only. The DNA gave D and trimming, while V, J and clone size come from that table. The sample holds 300,000 or so clones; roughly 90% are singletons and the top ten take 2% to 2.5%. The CDR3 sequence is 16 residues long. V gave up 4 bases and J gave up 2 bases; unmatched junction bases: 7. Germline lookup yields CDR1 SGHRS and CDR2 YFSETQ. Enrolled during active infection, Seattle patients were then followed longitudinally.

The chain recombines TRBV5-1 with TRBJ2-7; 12 bases map to TRBD1. This TCR was sampled from a woman under 40 with COVID-19, enrolled during active disease. The specimen sequenced was peripheral blood. The CDR3 protein is CASSPAGTGGTYEQYF. The CDR3 nucleotides are TGCGCCAGCAGCCCCGCCGGGACAGGGGGCACCTACGAGCAGTACTTC.